Included here is one TCR beta chain sequence, with context. Its target is not known. Trimming left V 7 bases short and J 4 bases short, with 11 bases between. The CDR3 loop spans 13 amino acids. Germline V CDR1 and CDR2: MNHEY, SMNVEV (reference sequence). The protocol was immunoSEQ multiplex PCR, while the TCRdb copy is restricted to in-frame clones and leaves out a portion. Counted here are about 78,000 clones, about 84% occurring once; the ten biggest clones make up roughly 0.41%. The data are from a study of OX40 agonist ivuxolimab in advanced cancers. Turning to the study itself: Melanoma, hepatocellular carcinoma, head and neck or renal cell cancer occurred in dose-escalation patients. With a range of roughly 20 to 79, age averaged 60 years, and about 80% were male.

Findings of the study overall: The work left the antigen specificity of expanded peripheral T cells undetermined. Nonresponders, in some cases, also had low normalized T-cell clonal expansion.

The TCR originated in an adult with an advanced solid tumor such as melanoma, head and neck, liver or kidney cancer. This sequence joins TRBV27 and TRBJ1-3; D not certain. This material consisted of CD4+ or CD8+ T cells sorted from blood, taken in a trial of the OX40 agonist ivuxolimab. The chain's CDR3 is CASKTAGGNTIYF. CDR3 in DNA: TGTGCCAGCAAAACGGCGGGAGGAAACACCATATATTTT.